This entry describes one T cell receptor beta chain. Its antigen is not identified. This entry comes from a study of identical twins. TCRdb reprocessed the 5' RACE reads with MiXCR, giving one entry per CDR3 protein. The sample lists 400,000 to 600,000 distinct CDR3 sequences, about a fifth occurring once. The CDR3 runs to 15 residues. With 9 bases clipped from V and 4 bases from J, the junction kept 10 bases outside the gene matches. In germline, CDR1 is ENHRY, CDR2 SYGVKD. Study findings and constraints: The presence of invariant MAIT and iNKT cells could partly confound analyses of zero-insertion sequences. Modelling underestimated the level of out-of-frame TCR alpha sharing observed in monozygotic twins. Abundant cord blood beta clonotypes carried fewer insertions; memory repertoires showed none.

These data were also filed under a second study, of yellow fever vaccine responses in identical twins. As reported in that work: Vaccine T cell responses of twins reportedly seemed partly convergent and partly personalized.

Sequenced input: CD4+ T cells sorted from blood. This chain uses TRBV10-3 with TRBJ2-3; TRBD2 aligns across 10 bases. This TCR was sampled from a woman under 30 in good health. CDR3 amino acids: CAIRPASGSSDTQYF. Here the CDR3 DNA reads TGTGCCATACGTCCGGCTAGCGGGAGCTCAGATACGCAGTATTTT.